These 20 T cell receptor beta chains were all obtained from the same sample, sequenced in a study of radiation and T cells in renal cell carcinoma. TCRdb's table, derived via immunoSEQ multiplex PCR, lists solely in-frame clones and lacks some. This table has about 150,000 clones, approximately 90% appearing once. The time point was: baseline pretreatment blood. Regarding treatment: 15 Gy SBRT to primary tumor, nephrectomy 4 weeks later. Material: blood, obtained from a patient whose treatment included radiotherapy and nephrectomy. These receptors all come from a woman in her seventies with renal cell carcinoma.

This chain connects TRBV1 to TRBJ2-7; the table gives TRBD1 as D, unverified against the DNA. TRBV1 is assigned pseudogene status. The CDR3 consists of 13 residues. DNA for the CDR3: TGCACCAGCAGTGAGGCAGGGCTCTGGGAGCAGTACTTC. Translating it yields CTSSEAGLWEQYF.

J is TRBJ2-5 and V is TRBV5-1; 11 positions agree with TRBD2. The V segment lost 4 bases and the J segment 6 bases; nucleotides outside the gene matches: 8. Germline values: CDR1 SGHRS, CDR2 YFSETQ. The CDR3 has 15 amino acids. For the CDR3, the DNA is TGCGCCAGCAGCAACGTAGCGGGGGGGCCAAAGACCCAGTACTTC. Protein: CASSNVAGGPKTQYF.

The V gene is TRBV4-2, the J gene TRBJ1-6, with unresolved D. The CDR3 extends over 18 amino acids. The germline gives CDR1 LGHNA, CDR2 YNFKEQ. V was cut by 2 bases and J by 8 bases, with 22 bases left in between. The DNA for the CDR3 is TGTGCCAGCAGCCAAAATCGCCGCCTCGAGGCGGTTGATTCACCCCTCCACTTT. It encodes CASSQNRRLEAVDSPLHF.

This clone was recorded once. This chain links TRBV5-1 with TRBJ2-5; D possibly corresponds to TRBD1 (5 bases). CDR1 and CDR2 (germline): SGHRS, YFSETQ. V lost 1 base and J lost 4, with 11 bases in between. The CDR3 has 14 amino acids. Written as DNA, the CDR3 is TGCGCCAGCAGCTTGAGTTGGGGCGGAGAGACCCAGTACTTC. It translates to CASSLSWGGETQYF.

This chain uses TRBV5-1 with TRBJ2-3; the D gene is possibly TRBD2 (5 bases). Trimming left V 2 bases short and J 9 bases short, with 10 bases between. Germline CDR1 reads SGHRS; CDR2 reads YFSETQ. The length of the CDR3 is 12 residues. The CDR3: CASSFGDGTQYF. The CDR3 nucleotides are TGCGCCAGCAGCTTCGGGGATGGGACGCAGTATTTT. Combining the CDR3 with reference TRBV5-1 and TRBJ2-3 gives the whole variable domain KAGVTQTPRYLIKTRGQQVTLSCSPISGHRSVSWYQQTPGQGLQFLFEYFSETQRNKGNFPGRFSGRQFSNSRSEMNVSTLELGDSALYLCASSFGDGTQYFGPGTRLTVL.

J is TRBJ2-3 and V is TRBV14, with 9 nucleotides matching TRBD2. The CDR3 is made up of 16 amino acids. V dropped 3 bases and J dropped 5; count of bases not matched to a gene: 9. Germline-derived CDR1 and CDR2 are SGHDN and FVKESK. CDR3 in amino acids: CASSQGLAGEGDTQYF. For the CDR3, the DNA is TGTGCCAGCAGCCAGGGGTTAGCGGGGGAAGGAGATACGCAGTATTTT.

The chain carries TRBV21-1 and TRBJ1-4. TRBV21-1 is reported as a pseudogene. The length of the CDR3 is 15 residues. CDR3 DNA: TGTGCCAGCAGCAAATCCCTGAAACCGCCCGAAAAACTGTTTTTT. Protein sequence: CASSKSLKPPEKLFF.

This clone has just a few counts. CDR3 amino acids: CATSTTTGASYGYTF. The CDR3 DNA reads TGTGCCACCAGCACAACGACTGGGGCCTCCTATGGCTACACCTTC. The chain has TRBV15 and TRBJ1-2, with D perhaps matching TRBD1 (5 bases). V lost 4 bases, J lost 4 bases, and 16 bases lay in between. CDR3 length equals 15 residues. CDR1 is LNHNV and CDR2 is YYDKDF in the germline V gene (reference sequence).

The chain employs TRBV5-4 and TRBJ1-1; D is possibly TRBD1 (5 bases). The V end was cut by 0 bases, the J end by 6 bases, with 12 bases between. The CDR3 is 14 residues long. CDR1 and CDR2 (germline): SGHNT, YYREEE (reference sequence). The CDR3 nucleotides read TGTGCCAGCAGCTTGGTTAGCAGGGAATCTGAAGCTTTCTTT. This gives the protein CASSLVSRESEAFF.

The chain recombines TRBV4-1 with TRBJ1-1, with D tentatively TRBD1 (6 bases). This CDR3 contains 13 residues. Germline CDR1 and CDR2: MGHRA and YSYEKL. The V end lost 5 bases, the J end lost 4 bases, and 11 bases lay between the germline ends. CDR3 amino acids: CASSSRDTTEAFF. CDR3 in DNA: TGCGCCAGCAGCTCCCGGGACACCACTGAAGCTTTCTTT.

The chain employs TRBV30 and TRBJ1-6; possibly TRBD1 for D (5 bases). CDR1 and CDR2 (germline): GTSNPN, SVGIG (reference sequence). Trimming stripped 1 base from V and 7 bases from J, with 8 bases between. CDR3 length: 13 amino acids. The CDR3: CAWSGQGNSPLHF. The DNA for the CDR3 is TGTGCCTGGAGTGGTCAGGGAAATTCACCCCTCCACTTT.

The CDR3 sequence: CASSQRLEGEQFF. CDR3 coding DNA: TGCGCCAGCAGCCAAAGGTTGGAGGGTGAGCAGTTCTTC. V and J are TRBV4-3 and TRBJ2-1; tentative D call: TRBD2 (6 bases). V lost 2 bases and J 9 bases, leaving 11 bases between the germline ends. CDR3 size: 13 residues. The V gene's germline CDR1 is LGHNA and CDR2 YSLEER.

The chain combines TRBV6-5 with TRBJ1-1; TRBD1 matches at 7 bases. This CDR3 contains 15 residues. CDR1 is MNHEY, CDR2 SVGAGI, per germline. The trim removed 4 bases at V and 11 bases at J, leaving 16 bases unmatched. For the CDR3, the DNA is TGTGCCAGCAGTTTTTCGACAGGGATCAACCTTCAGGCTTTCTTT. Protein: CASSFSTGINLQAFF.

The CDR3 loop is CASSLVGHRNQETQYF. For the CDR3, the DNA is TGTGCCAGCAGCTTAGTGGGCCATCGGAACCAAGAGACCCAGTACTTC. The chain is built from TRBV7-8 and TRBJ2-5; D not resolved. V lost 1 base and J lost 0, with 12 bases in between. The CDR3 has 16 amino acids. The V gene's germline CDR1 is SGHVS and CDR2 FQNEAQ.

The rearrangement links TRBV2 to TRBJ2-5, with 9 bases identical to TRBD2. The V and J ends lost 6 bases and 6 bases, in that order; junction bases with no gene match: 8. The CDR3 length is 14 residues. Germline CDR1 reads SNHLY; CDR2 reads FYNNEI. CDR3 amino acids: CASSGGTSRKTQYF. The CDR3 coding sequence is TGTGCCAGCAGCGGCGGGACTAGCAGAAAGACCCAGTACTTC.

This sequence joins TRBV19 and TRBJ1-5, with 7 bases identical to TRBD1. The CDR3 contains 20 residues. Trimming removed 4 bases from V and 0 bases from J; junction bases left unmatched: 18. Germline V gives CDR1 LNHDA, CDR2 SQIVND (reference sequence). The DNA for the CDR3 is TGTGCCAGTAGTACCACTACCACGGGACAGTCCCTTTATAGCAATCAGCCCCAGCATTTT. Protein: CASSTTTTGQSLYSNQPQHF.

The rearrangement joins TRBV14 to TRBJ1-1; D unresolved. Germline CDR1 reads SGHDN; CDR2 reads FVKESK. Trimming removed 1 base at V and 1 base at J, with 10 bases between. The CDR3 totals 15 residues. The CDR3 is CASSQVWPENTEAFF. Written as DNA, the CDR3 is TGTGCCAGCAGCCAAGTTTGGCCAGAGAACACTGAAGCTTTCTTT.

The chain uses TRBV6-8 and TRBJ2-7, with 12 nucleotides matching TRBD2. The CDR3 contains 15 residues. V was pared by 7 bases and J by 2 bases, with 6 bases of the junction left unmatched. The V gene's germline CDR1 is MNHGY and CDR2 SAAAGT. The CDR3 region has the DNA TGTGCCAGCATCCTAGCTAGCGGGGGGGCCTACGAGCAGTACTTC. This sequence encodes CASILASGGAYEQYF.

The rearrangement joins TRBV14 to TRBJ2-2; D call uncertain. Per germline, CDR1 SGHDN and CDR2 FVKESK. The V end was cut by 4 bases, the J end by 4 bases, with 13 bases between. The CDR3 runs 15 residues. In DNA form, the CDR3 reads TGTGCCAGCAGCCGTGCTTTCCTTAGCACCGGGGAGCTGTTTTTT. Its protein is CASSRAFLSTGELFF.

This clone occurred once. The genes are TRBV5-1 and TRBJ2-6, with D uncertain. The CDR3 totals 14 residues. V lost 5 bases and J 3 bases, leaving 9 bases between the germline ends. Germline V gene data show CDR1 as SGHRS and CDR2 as YFSETQ. In DNA form, the CDR3 reads TGCGCCAGCAGTCTACGGGTTGGGGCCAACGTCCTGACTTTC. Protein: CASSLRVGANVLTF.